Listed here is a single TCR beta chain. CDR1 is SEHNR and CDR2 is FQNEAQ in the germline V gene (reference sequence). This CDR3 spans 13 amino acids. With V trimmed by 6 bases and J by 7 bases, 6 bases remained unmatched. The data were obtained in a study of blood T cell repertoires in COVID-19. Data came from immunoSEQ multiplex PCR; TCRdb stores just in-frame clones and leaves some out. The table records about 180,000 clones, 70% to 90% of them present only once. Sequencing was performed on peripheral blood. The genes are TRBV7-9 and TRBJ1-2; 9 bases map to TRBD1. This sequence was found in a woman in her twenties or thirties with active or convalescent COVID-19. CDR3 in amino acids: CASRPGQGLGYTF. DNA of the CDR3: TGTGCCAGCAGACCCGGACAGGGGCTTGGCTACACCTTC. The whole variable domain, filled in from reference TRBV7-9 and TRBJ1-2, reads DTGVSQNPRHKITKRGQNVTFRCDPISEHNRLYWYRQTLGQGPEFLTYFQNEAQLEKSRLLSDRFSAERPKGSFSTLEIQRTEQGDSAMYLCASRPGQGLGYTFGSGTRLTVV.